The rows below give T cell receptor beta chains drawn from one sample of a study of cytomegalovirus exposure and HLA in healthy donors. Here immunoSEQ multiplex PCR was the method, and the copy in TCRdb shows in-frame clones only, minus some. The sample consists of some 150,000 clones, less than 85% of them appearing once. The sequenced sample consisted of PBMCs. The receptors here all came from a man aged 40-49 years in good health and CMV-seronegative. The CDR3 runs from the conserved cysteine through the conserved F or W. Each record gives: J gene, clone size, CDR3 length, D gene, V gene, CDR3 protein, CDR3 DNA. The D gene is left open where the match is weak. Clone sizes are given selectively: once, few, many, or a class where the clone is expanded.

TRBJ2-7	NA	16	NA	TRBV7-8	CASSLVQTPSSYEQYF	TGTGCCAGCAGCTTAGTACAGACCCCGAGCTCCTACGAGCAGTACTTC
TRBJ1-5	NA	17	NA	TRBV7-2	CVSSGEAGFTGNQPQHF	TGTGTCAGCAGCGGGGAAGCAGGGTTCACCGGAAATCAGCCCCAGCATTTT
TRBJ2-5	NA	14	NA	TRBV4-3	CASSNKGGQETQYF	TGCGCCAGCAGCAACAAAGGGGGCCAAGAGACCCAGTACTTC
TRBJ1-6	NA	15	NA	TRBV4-2	CASSQEQDYNSPLHF	TGTGCCAGCAGCCAAGAACAGGATTATAATTCACCCCTCCACTTT
TRBJ1-2	few	14	TRBD1	TRBV7-3	CASSPSTGEDGYTF	TGTGCCAGCAGCCCCTCGACAGGGGAGGATGGCTACACCTTC
TRBJ2-2	few	19	TRBD1	TRBV13	CASSFYPGQGVVGTGELFF	TGTGCCAGCAGCTTTTATCCGGGACAGGGGGTTGTGGGGACCGGGGAGCTGTTTTTT
TRBJ2-7	NA	14	TRBD2	TRBV5-1	CASSLGAGGGEQYF	TGCGCCAGCAGCTTAGGCGCGGGGGGAGGCGAGCAGTACTTC
TRBJ1-3	once	15	TRBD1	TRBV2	CASSGGTGGGNTIYF	TGTGCCAGCAGTGGCGGGACAGGGGGCGGAAACACCATATATTTT
TRBJ2-7	NA	15	TRBD2	TRBV10-3	CAISESTSGTYEQYF	TGTGCCATCAGTGAGTCAACTAGCGGGACCTACGAGCAGTACTTC
TRBJ2-7	NA	13	NA	TRBV5-6	CASSLGGGYEQYF	TGTGCCAGCAGCTTGGGCGGCGGGTACGAGCAGTACTTC
TRBJ2-3	NA	15	NA	TRBV25-1	CASSAKVGVGDTQYF	TGTGCCAGCAGTGCAAAAGTAGGAGTTGGAGATACGCAGTATTTT
TRBJ1-5	NA	12	NA	TRBV5-6	CASSKGVQPQHF	TGTGCCAGCAGCAAGGGGGTCCAGCCCCAGCATTTT
TRBJ2-7	NA	16	TRBD2	TRBV5-1	CASSLKTSGSGYEQYF	TGCGCCAGCAGCTTGAAAACTAGCGGGAGCGGCTACGAGCAGTACTTC
TRBJ2-7	NA	12	TRBD1	TRBV29-1	CSVYRGNYEQYF	TGCAGCGTCTACAGGGGAAACTACGAGCAGTACTTC
TRBJ2-5	NA	15	TRBD2	TRBV5-1	CASSSPNSGSETQYF	TGCGCCAGCAGCTCTCCGAATAGCGGGAGTGAGACCCAGTACTTC
TRBJ2-3	NA	16	NA	TRBV15	CATSRRNWAPRDTQYF	TGTGCCACCAGCAGAAGAAATTGGGCTCCCAGGGATACGCAGTATTTT
TRBJ2-7	NA	15	NA	TRBV15	CATSRVTTSPYEQYF	TGTGCCACCAGCAGAGTGACAACGTCGCCCTACGAGCAGTACTTC
TRBJ2-7	NA	16	TRBD2	TRBV11-1	CASSSSRAGAGNEQYF	TGTGCCAGCAGCTCTAGTAGAGCGGGAGCGGGCAACGAGCAGTACTTC
TRBJ1-1	few	13	NA	TRBV7-6	CASSHLAATEAFF	TGTGCCAGCAGCCATCTAGCGGCGACTGAAGCTTTCTTT
TRBJ2-1	NA	17	TRBD2	TRBV11-2	CASSYPTSGRGYNEQFF	TGTGCCAGCAGCTACCCGACTAGCGGGAGGGGCTACAATGAGCAGTTCTTC
TRBJ1-2	once	14	NA	TRBV5-6	CASSLSGGHYGYTF	TGTGCCAGCAGCCTTAGTGGGGGCCACTATGGCTACACCTTC
TRBJ1-4	few	16	TRBD1	TRBV5-1	CASSYTGTANNEKLFF	TGCGCCAGCAGCTACACAGGGACAGCTAATAATGAAAAACTGTTTTTT
TRBJ1-2	many	13	NA	TRBV27	CASSFGGGYGYTF	TGTGCCAGCAGTTTCGGGGGAGGCTATGGCTACACCTTC
TRBJ1-1	NA	15	TRBD1	TRBV4-3	CASSQGDRDGTEAFF	TGCGCCAGCAGCCAGGGGGACAGGGACGGCACTGAAGCTTTCTTT
TRBJ2-1	NA	13	TRBD2	TRBV5-5	CASTLAGGYEQFF	TGTGCCAGCACCCTAGCGGGGGGGTATGAGCAGTTCTTC
TRBJ2-1	NA	13	NA	TRBV14	CASSQYGDNEQFF	TGTGCCAGCAGCCAATACGGGGACAATGAGCAGTTCTTC
TRBJ1-1	NA	15	TRBD1	TRBV6-6	CASSPGQLPNTEAFF	TGTGCCAGCAGCCCGGGACAGCTACCGAACACTGAAGCTTTCTTT
TRBJ2-2	NA	13	TRBD1	TRBV7-3	CASSFRGNGELFF	TGTGCCAGCAGCTTCAGGGGGAACGGGGAGCTGTTTTTT
TRBJ2-7	NA	14	TRBD1	TRBV29-1	CSVTGTGDSYEQYF	TGCAGCGTTACCGGGACAGGAGACTCCTACGAGCAGTACTTC
TRBJ2-7	few	17	TRBD2	TRBV19	CASSPGTSGIDLYEQYF	TGTGCCAGTAGTCCCGGGACTAGCGGGATCGATCTCTACGAGCAGTACTTC
TRBJ1-5	NA	13	NA	TRBV2	CASSGDSNQPQHF	TGTGCCAGCAGCGGAGATAGCAATCAGCCCCAGCATTTT
TRBJ1-5	few	12	TRBD1	TRBV27	CASRTGSQPQHF	TGTGCCAGCAGGACAGGGAGTCAGCCCCAGCATTTT
TRBJ1-2	NA	14	TRBD1	TRBV30	CAWRDRTGGYGYTF	TGTGCCTGGAGGGACCGGACAGGGGGCTATGGCTACACCTTC
TRBJ2-3	few	19	NA	TRBV4-1	CASSRLPPLVTPGTDTQYF	TGCGCCAGCAGCCGTTTACCCCCTCTGGTGACTCCGGGCACAGATACGCAGTATTTT
TRBJ1-5	NA	15	TRBD1	TRBV2	CASGEDRLSSEPQHF	TGTGCCAGCGGGGAGGACAGGTTGTCGTCGGAGCCCCAGCATTTT
TRBJ1-2	NA	14	NA	TRBV7-2	CASSLGGRDYGYTF	TGTGCCAGCAGCTTAGGAGGCAGAGACTATGGCTACACCTTC
TRBJ2-3	NA	18	NA	TRBV7-8	CASSLEIPNGYSTDTQYF	TGTGCCAGCAGCTTAGAGATCCCTAACGGTTACAGCACAGATACGCAGTATTTT
TRBJ1-6	once	16	NA	TRBV19	CASSIGGSSYNSPLHF	TGTGCCAGTAGTATTGGAGGGAGCTCCTATAATTCACCCCTCCACTTT
TRBJ2-3	NA	12	NA	TRBV7-9	CASSEQGDTQYF	TGTGCCAGCAGCGAGCAGGGGGATACGCAGTATTTT
TRBJ2-1	NA	13	TRBD2	TRBV2	CRSSGGRYNEQFF	TGTAGGTCGAGCGGGGGGAGGTACAATGAGCAGTTCTTC
TRBJ2-7	NA	15	NA	TRBV5-1	CASSPRTGLTYEQYF	TGCGCCAGCAGCCCAAGGACGGGACTCACCTACGAGCAGTACTTC
TRBJ2-7	NA	14	TRBD1	TRBV4-3	CASSPGQDGTEQYF	TGCGCCAGCAGCCCGGGACAGGACGGCACCGAGCAGTACTTC
TRBJ1-1	NA	14	TRBD1	TRBV6-1	CASRPGQANTEAFF	TGTGCCAGCAGGCCGGGACAGGCGAACACTGAAGCTTTCTTT
TRBJ1-2	NA	14	TRBD1	TRBV4-1	CASSAPGQGYGYTF	TGCGCCAGCAGTGCGCCGGGACAGGGTTATGGCTACACCTTC
TRBJ2-6	few	16	TRBD1	TRBV30	CAWGDSIFSGANVLTF	TGTGCCTGGGGGGACAGCATTTTCTCTGGGGCCAACGTCCTGACTTTC
TRBJ1-1	NA	13	TRBD1	TRBV11-2	CASSLRGQLEAFF	TGTGCCAGCAGCTTAAGGGGGCAGCTTGAAGCTTTCTTT
TRBJ1-1	NA	16	TRBD1	TRBV13	CASSSRSQGAFTEAFF	TGTGCCAGCAGCTCCCGGTCACAGGGGGCTTTCACTGAAGCTTTCTTT
TRBJ1-5	few	14	NA	TRBV19	CASSLDSFNQPQHF	TGTGCCAGTAGTTTAGACAGTTTCAATCAGCCCCAGCATTTT
TRBJ2-1	NA	14	TRBD1	TRBV7-6	CASSLGQGAGEQFF	TGTGCCAGCAGCTTGGGACAGGGGGCAGGAGAGCAGTTCTTC
TRBJ2-3	few	14	NA	TRBV30	CAWNSKRSTDTQYF	TGTGCCTGGAATTCCAAGAGAAGCACAGATACGCAGTATTTT
TRBJ1-2	once	14	NA	TRBV7-9	CSSSTWGLPYGYTF	TGTTCCAGCAGCACTTGGGGCCTTCCTTATGGCTACACCTTC